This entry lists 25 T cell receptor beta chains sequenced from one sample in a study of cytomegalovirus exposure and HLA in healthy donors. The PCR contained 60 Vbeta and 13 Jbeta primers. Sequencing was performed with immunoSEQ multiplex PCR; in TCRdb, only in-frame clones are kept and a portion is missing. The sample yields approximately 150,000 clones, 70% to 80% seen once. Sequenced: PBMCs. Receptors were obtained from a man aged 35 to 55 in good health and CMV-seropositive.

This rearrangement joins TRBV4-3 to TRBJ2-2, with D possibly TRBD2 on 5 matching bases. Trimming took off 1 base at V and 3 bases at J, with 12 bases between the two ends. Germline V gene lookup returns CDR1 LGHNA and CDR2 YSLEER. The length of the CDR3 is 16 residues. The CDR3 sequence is CASSQGRGLDTGELFF. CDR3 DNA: TGCGCCAGCAGCCAAGGGCGAGGGCTCGACACCGGGGAGCTGTTTTTT.

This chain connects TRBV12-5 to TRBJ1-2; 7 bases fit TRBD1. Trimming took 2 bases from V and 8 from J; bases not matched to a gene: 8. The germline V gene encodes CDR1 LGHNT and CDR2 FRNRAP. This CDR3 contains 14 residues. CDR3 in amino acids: CASGLPEGAGGYTF. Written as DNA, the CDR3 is TGTGCTAGTGGTTTGCCCGAGGGGGCAGGCGGCTACACCTTC.

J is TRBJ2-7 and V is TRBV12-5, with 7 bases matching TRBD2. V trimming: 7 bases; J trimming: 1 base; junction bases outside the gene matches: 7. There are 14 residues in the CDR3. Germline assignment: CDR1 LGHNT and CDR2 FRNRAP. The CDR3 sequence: CASAFSGSSYEQYF. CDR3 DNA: TGTGCTAGTGCCTTTAGCGGGTCGTCCTACGAGCAGTACTTC.

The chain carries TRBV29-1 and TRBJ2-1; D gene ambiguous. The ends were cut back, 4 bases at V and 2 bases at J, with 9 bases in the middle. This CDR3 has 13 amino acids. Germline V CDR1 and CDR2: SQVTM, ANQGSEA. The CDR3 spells CSVGGYAYNEQFF. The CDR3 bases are TGCAGCGTTGGAGGTTATGCCTACAATGAGCAGTTCTTC.

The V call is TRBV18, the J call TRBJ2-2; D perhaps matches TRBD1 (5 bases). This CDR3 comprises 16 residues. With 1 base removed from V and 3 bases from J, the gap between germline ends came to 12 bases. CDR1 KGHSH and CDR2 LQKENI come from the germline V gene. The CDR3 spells CASSPRQGGDTGELFF. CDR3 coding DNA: TGTGCCAGCTCACCACGGCAGGGTGGAGACACCGGGGAGCTGTTTTTT.

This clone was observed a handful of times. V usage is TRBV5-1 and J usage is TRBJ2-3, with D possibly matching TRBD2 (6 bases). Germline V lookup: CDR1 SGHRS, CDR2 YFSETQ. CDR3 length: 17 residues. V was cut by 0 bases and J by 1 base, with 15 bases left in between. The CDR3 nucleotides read TGCGCCAGCAGCTTGGGGACTATTTGGACTGGCACAGATACGCAGTATTTT. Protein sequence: CASSLGTIWTGTDTQYF. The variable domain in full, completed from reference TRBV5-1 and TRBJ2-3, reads KAGVTQTPRYLIKTRGQQVTLSCSPISGHRSVSWYQQTPGQGLQFLFEYFSETQRNKGNFPGRFSGRQFSNSRSEMNVSTLELGDSALYLCASSLGTIWTGTDTQYFGPGTRLTVL.

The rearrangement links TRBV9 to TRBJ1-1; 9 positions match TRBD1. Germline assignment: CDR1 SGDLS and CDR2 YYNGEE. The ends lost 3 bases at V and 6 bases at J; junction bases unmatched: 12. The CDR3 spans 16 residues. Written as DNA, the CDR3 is TGTGCCAGCAGCGCGGGACCGGGACAGGGTATGCCTGAAGCTTTCTTT. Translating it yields CASSAGPGQGMPEAFF.

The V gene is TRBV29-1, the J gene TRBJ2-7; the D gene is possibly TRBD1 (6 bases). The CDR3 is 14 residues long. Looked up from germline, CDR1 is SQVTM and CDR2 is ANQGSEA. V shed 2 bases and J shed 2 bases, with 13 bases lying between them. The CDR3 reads CSVELPGTTYEQYF. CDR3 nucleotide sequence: TGCAGCGTTGAACTCCCCGGGACAACCTACGAGCAGTACTTC.

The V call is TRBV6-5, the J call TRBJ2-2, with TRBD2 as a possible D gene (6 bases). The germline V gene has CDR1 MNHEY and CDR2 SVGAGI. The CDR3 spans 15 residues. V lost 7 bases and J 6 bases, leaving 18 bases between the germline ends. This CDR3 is CASTVRWGLPGELFF. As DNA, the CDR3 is TGTGCCAGCACTGTACGTTGGGGACTCCCCGGGGAGCTGTTTTTT.

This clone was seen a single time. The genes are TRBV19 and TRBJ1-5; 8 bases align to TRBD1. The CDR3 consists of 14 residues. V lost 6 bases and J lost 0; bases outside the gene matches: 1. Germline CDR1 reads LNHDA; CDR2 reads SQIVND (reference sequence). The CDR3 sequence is CASSQGASNQPQHF. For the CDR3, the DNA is TGTGCCAGTAGCCAGGGGGCTAGCAATCAGCCCCAGCATTTT.

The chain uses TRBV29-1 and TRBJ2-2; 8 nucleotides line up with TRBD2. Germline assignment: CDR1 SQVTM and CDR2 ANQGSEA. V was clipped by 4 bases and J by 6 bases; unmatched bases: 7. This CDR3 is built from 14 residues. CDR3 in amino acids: CSVVGIAGSGELFF. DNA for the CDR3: TGCAGCGTTGTAGGAATAGCGGGATCCGGGGAGCTGTTTTTT.

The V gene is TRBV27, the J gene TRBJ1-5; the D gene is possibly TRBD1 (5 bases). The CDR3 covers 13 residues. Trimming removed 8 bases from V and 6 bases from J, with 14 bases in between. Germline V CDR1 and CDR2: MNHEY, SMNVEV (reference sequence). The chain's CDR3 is CASAGPIGQPQHF. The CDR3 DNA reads TGTGCCAGCGCGGGGCCTATAGGTCAGCCCCAGCATTTT.

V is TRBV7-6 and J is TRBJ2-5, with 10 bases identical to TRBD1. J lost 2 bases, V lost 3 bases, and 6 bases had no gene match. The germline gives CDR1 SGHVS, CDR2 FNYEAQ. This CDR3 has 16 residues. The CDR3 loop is CASSFEGTGAQETQYF. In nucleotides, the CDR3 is TGTGCCAGCAGCTTCGAGGGGACAGGGGCACAAGAGACCCAGTACTTC.

The CDR3 nucleotides read TGCGCCAGCAGCGAGGGACAGCATAATGAAAAACTGTTTTTT. It codes for CASSEGQHNEKLFF. J is TRBJ1-4 and V is TRBV5-1, with 7 bases aligning to TRBD1. The germline CDR1 and CDR2 sequences are SGHRS and YFSETQ. J lost 4 bases, V lost 4 bases, and 4 bases had no gene match. There are 14 residues in the CDR3.

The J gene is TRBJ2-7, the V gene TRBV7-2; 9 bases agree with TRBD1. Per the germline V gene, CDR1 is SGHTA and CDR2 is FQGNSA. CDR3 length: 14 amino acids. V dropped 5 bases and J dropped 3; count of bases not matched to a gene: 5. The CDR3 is CASSPRDRDYEQYF. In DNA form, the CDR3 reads TGTGCCAGCAGCCCACGGGACAGGGACTACGAGCAGTACTTC.

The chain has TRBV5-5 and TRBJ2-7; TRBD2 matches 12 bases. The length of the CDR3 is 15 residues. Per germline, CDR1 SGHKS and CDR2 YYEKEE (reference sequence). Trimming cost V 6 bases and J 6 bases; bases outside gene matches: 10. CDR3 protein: CASTIRTSGITEQYF. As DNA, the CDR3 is TGTGCCAGCACCATCCGGACTAGCGGGATAACCGAGCAGTACTTC.

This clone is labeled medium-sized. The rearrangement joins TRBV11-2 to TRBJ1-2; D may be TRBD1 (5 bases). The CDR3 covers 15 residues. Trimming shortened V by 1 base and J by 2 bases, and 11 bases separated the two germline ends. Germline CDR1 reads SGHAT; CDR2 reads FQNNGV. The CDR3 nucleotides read TGTGCCAGCAGCTTAGTCGGGGGGTGGAACTATGGCTACACCTTC. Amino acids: CASSLVGGWNYGYTF.

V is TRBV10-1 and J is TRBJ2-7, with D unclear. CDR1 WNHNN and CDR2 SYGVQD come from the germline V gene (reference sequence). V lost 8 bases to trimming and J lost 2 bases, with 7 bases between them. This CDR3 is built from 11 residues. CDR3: CASPPPYEQYF. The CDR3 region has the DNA TGCGCCAGCCCTCCCCCCTACGAGCAGTACTTC.

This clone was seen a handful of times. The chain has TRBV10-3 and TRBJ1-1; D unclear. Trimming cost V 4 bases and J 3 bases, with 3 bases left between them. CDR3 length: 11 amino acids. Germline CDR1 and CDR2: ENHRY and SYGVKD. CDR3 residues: CAISAYTEAFF. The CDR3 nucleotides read TGTGCCATCAGTGCCTACACTGAAGCTTTCTTT.

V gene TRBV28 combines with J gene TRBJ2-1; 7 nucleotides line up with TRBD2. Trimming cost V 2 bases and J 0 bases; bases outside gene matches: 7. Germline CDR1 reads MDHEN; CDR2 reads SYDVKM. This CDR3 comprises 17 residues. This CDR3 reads CASSLTSGASSYNEQFF. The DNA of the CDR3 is TGTGCCAGCAGTTTAACAAGCGGGGCCAGCTCCTACAATGAGCAGTTCTTC.

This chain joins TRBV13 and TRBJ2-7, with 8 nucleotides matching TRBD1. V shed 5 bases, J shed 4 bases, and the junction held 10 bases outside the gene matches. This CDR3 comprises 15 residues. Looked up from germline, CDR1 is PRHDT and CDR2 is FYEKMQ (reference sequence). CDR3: CASSSPGQGAYEQYF. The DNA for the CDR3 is TGTGCCAGCAGCAGCCCCGGGCAGGGGGCGTACGAGCAGTACTTC.

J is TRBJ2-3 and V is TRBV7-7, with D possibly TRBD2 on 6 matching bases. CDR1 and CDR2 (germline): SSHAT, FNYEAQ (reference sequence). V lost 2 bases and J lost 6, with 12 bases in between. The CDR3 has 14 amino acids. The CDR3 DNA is TGTGCCAGCAGCTTAAACGGAGGGTCCGATACGCAGTATTTT. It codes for CASSLNGGSDTQYF. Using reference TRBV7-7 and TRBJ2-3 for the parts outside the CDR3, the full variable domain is GAGVSQSPRYKVTKRGQDVTLRCDPISSHATLYWYQQALGQGPEFLTYFNYEAQPDKSGLPSDRFSAERPEGSISTLTIQRTEQRDSAMYRCASSLNGGSDTQYFGPGTRLTVL.

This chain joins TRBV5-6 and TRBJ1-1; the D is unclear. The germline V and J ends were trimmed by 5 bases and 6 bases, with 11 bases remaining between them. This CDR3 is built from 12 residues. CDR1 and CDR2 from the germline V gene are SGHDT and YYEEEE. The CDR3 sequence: CASSNSLSEAFF. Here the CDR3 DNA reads TGTGCCAGCAGTAACTCACTTTCTGAAGCTTTCTTT.

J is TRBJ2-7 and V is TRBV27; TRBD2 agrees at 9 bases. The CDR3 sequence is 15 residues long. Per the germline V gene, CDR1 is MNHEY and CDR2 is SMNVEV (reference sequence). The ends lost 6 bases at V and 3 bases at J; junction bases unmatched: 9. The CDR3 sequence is CASSTSGLPNYEQYF. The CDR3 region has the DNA TGTGCCAGCAGCACTAGCGGGTTACCGAACTACGAGCAGTACTTC.

The CDR3 protein is CAWNGPGVNQPQHF. CDR3 sequence (DNA): TGTGCCTGGAATGGCCCAGGCGTCAATCAGCCCCAGCATTTT. The chain links TRBV30 to TRBJ1-5; D call uncertain. Germline loops: CDR1 GTSNPN, CDR2 SVGIG (reference sequence). V was shortened by 4 bases and J by 3 bases, with 13 bases between the two germline ends. The CDR3 is 14 amino acids.